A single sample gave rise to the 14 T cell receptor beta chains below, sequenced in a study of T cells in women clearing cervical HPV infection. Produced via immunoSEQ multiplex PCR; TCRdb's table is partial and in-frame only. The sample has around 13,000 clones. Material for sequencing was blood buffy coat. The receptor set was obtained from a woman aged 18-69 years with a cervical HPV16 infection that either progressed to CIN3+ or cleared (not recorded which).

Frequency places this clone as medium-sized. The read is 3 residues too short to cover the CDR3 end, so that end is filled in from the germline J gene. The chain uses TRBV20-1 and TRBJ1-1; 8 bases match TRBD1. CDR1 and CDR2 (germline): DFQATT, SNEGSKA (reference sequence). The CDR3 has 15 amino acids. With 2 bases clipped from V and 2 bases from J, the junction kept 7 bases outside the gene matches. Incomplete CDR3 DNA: TGCAGTGCTAGAACCCCGGGACAGGAAAACACTGAA. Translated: CSARTPGQENTE. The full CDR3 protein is CSARTPGQENTEAFF.

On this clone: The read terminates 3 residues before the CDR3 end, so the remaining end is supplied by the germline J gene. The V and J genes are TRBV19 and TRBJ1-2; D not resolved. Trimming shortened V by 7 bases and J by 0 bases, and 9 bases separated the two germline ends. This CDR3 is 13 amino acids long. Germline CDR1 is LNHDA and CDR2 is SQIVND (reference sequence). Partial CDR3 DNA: TGTGCCAGTACTCAAAACACTAACTATGGC. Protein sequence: CASTQNTNYG. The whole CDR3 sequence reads CASTQNTNYGYTF.

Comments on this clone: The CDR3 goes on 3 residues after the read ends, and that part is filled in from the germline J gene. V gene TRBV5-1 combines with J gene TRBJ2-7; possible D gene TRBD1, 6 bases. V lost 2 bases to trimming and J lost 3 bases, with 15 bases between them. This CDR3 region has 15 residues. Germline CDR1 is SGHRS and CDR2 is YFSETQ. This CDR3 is CASSFGAGVDYEQYF. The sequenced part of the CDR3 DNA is TGCGCCAGCAGCTTCGGTGCAGGGGTAGACTACGAG.

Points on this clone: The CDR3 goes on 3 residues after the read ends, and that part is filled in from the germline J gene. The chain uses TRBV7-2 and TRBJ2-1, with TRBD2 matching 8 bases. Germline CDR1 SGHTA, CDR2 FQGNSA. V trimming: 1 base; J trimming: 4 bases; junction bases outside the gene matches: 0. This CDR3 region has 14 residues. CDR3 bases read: TGTGCCAGCAGCTTAGAGCGGGGGTACAATGAG. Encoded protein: CASSLERGYNE. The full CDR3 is CASSLERGYNEQFF. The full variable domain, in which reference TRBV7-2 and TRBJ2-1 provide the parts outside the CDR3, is GAGVSQSPSNKVTEKGKDVELRCDPISGHTALYWYRQSLGQGLEFLIYFQGNSAPDKSGLPSDRFSAERTGGSVSTLTIQRTQQEDSAVYLCASSLERGYNEQFFGPGTRLTVL.

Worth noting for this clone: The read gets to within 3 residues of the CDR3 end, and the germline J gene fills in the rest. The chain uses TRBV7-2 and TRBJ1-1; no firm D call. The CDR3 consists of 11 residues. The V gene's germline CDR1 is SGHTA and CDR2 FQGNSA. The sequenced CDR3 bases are TGTGCCAGCAGCTTAGCTAGTGAG. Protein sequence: CASSLASE. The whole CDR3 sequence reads CASSLASEAFF.

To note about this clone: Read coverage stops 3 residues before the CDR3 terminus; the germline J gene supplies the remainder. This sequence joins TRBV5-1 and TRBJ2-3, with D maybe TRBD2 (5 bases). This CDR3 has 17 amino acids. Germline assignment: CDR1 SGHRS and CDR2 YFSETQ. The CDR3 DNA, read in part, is TGCGCCAGCAGCCCCCAGCCGTGGGGTGCGGGCCAAGAGACG. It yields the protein CASSPQPWGAGQET. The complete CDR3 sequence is CASSPQPWGAGQETQYF. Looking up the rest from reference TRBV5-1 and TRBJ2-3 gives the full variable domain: KAGVTQTPRYLIKTRGQQVTLSCSPISGHRSVSWYQQTPGQGLQFLFEYFSETQRNKGNFPGRFSGRQFSNSRSEMNVSTLELGDSALYLCASSPQPWGAGQETQYFGPGTRLTVL.

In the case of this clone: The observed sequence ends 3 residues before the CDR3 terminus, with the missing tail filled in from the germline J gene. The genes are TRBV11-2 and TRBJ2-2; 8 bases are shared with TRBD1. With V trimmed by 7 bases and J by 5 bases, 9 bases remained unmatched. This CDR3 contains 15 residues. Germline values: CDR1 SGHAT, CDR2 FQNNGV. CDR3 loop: CASTRWQGATGELFF. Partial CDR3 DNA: TGTGCCAGCACCCGCTGGCAGGGGGCAACCGGGGAG.

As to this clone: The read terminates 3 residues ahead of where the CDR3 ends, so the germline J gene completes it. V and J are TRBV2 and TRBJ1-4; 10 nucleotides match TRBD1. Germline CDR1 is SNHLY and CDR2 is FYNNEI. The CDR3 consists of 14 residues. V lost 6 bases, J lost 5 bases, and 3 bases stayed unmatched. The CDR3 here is CASSDRGRNEKLFF. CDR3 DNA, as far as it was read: TGTGCCAGCAGCGACAGGGGGCGCAATGAAAAA.

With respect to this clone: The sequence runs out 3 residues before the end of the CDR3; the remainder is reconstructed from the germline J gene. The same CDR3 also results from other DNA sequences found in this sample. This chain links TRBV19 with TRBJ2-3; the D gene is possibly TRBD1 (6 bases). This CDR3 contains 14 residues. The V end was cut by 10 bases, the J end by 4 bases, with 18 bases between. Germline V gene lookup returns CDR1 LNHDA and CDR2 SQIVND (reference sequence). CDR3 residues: CATRVNRVADTQYF. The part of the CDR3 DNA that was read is TGTGCCACCAGGGTGAACAGGGTTGCAGATACG.

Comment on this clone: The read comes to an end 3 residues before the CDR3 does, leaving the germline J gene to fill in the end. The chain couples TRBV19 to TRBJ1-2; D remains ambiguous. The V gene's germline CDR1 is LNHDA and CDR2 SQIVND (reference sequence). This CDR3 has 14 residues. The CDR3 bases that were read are TGTGCCAGTAAGGGCACCTCGGACTCCTACGAC. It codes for CASKGTSDSYD. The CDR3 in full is CASKGTSDSYDYTF.

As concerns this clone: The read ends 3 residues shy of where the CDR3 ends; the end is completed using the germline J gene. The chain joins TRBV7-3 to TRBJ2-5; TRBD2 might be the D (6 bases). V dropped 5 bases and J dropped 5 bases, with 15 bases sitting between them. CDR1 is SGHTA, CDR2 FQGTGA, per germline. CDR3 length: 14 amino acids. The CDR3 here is CASSPGSGLETQYF. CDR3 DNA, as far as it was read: TGTGCCAGCAGCCCCGGGAGTGGACTGGAGACC.

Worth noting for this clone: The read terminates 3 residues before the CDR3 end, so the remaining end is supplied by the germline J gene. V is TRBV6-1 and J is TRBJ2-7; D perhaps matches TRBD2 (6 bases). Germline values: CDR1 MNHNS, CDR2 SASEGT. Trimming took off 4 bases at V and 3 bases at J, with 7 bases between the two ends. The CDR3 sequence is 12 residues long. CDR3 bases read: TGTGCCAGCAGTGGACTAGACTACGAG. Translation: CASSGLDYE. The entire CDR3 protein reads CASSGLDYEQYF.

The CDR3 protein is CASSSLTSNTGELFF. The sequenced part of the CDR3 DNA is TGTGCCAGCAGCTCCCTGACTAGTAACACCGGGGAG. This chain connects TRBV11-2 to TRBJ2-2; weak D call: TRBD2 (6 bases). The CDR3 end falls 3 residues outside the read, so it is completed with the germline J gene. From germline, CDR1 is SGHAT and CDR2 FQNNGV. The ends were cut back, 4 bases at V and 2 bases at J, with 11 bases in the middle. CDR3 length: 15 residues. The full variable domain, rest sourced from reference TRBV11-2 and TRBJ2-2, is EAGVAQSPRYKIIEKRQSVAFWCNPISGHATLYWYQQILGQGPKLLIQFQNNGVVDDSQLPKDRFSAERLKGVDSTLKIQPAKLEDSAVYLCASSSLTSNTGELFFGEGSRLTVL.

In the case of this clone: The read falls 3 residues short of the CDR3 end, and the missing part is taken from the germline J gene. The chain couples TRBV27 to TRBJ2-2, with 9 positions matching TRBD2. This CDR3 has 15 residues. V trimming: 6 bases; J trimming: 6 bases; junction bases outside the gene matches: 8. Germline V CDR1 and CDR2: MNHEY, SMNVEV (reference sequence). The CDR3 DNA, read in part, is TGTGCCAGCAGGTGGGCGGGGGGGCCTCCCGGGGAG. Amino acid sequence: CASRWAGGPPGE. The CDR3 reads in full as CASRWAGGPPGELFF.